Following are 17 T cell receptor beta chains from one sample sequenced in a study of T-cell memory formation after mild COVID-19. TCRdb re-called the 5' RACE reads with MiXCR, one entry per CDR3 protein. This table has 300,000 to 350,000 distinct CDR3 sequences, 15% to 20% appearing once. Sequences were obtained from PBMCs or a T cell subset sorted from them (not recorded which). These receptors were obtained from a man aged 18 to 29 who had mild COVID-19 (a few samples of this study predate the infection). Cell type and time point are not known.

J is TRBJ2-7 and V is TRBV7-6; D unresolved. The V gene's germline CDR1 is SGHVS and CDR2 FNYEAQ. V lost 1 base and J lost 1, with 8 bases in between. This CDR3 has 14 amino acids. Here the CDR3 reads CASSLGPSSYEQYV. CDR3 in DNA: TGTGCCAGCAGCTTAGGTCCATCATCCTACGAGCAGTACGTC.

The chain is built from TRBV28 and TRBJ2-4; a possible D gene is TRBD1 (6 bases). The CDR3 consists of 15 residues. CDR1 and CDR2 (germline): MDHEN, SYDVKM. Trimming stripped 4 bases from V and 0 bases from J, with 10 bases between. Here the CDR3 reads CASSSRQVAKNIQYF. The DNA for the CDR3 is TGTGCCAGCAGTTCCCGACAGGTAGCCAAAAACATTCAGTACTTC. Full variable domain (missing parts from reference TRBV28 and TRBJ2-4): DVKVTQSSRYLVKRTGEKVFLECVQDMDHENMFWYRQDPGLGLRLIYFSYDVKMKEKGDIPEGYSVSREKKERFSLILESASTNQTSMYLCASSSRQVAKNIQYFGAGTRLSVL.

The chain carries TRBV7-6 and TRBJ2-1; no firm D call. Between the trimmed V and J ends, which lost 1 base and 8 bases, there was a span of 9 bases. CDR1 and CDR2 (germline): SGHVS, FNYEAQ. This CDR3 has 13 amino acids. The chain's CDR3 is CASSLGALDEQFF. DNA for the CDR3: TGTGCCAGCAGCTTAGGGGCACTCGATGAGCAGTTCTTC.

This clonotype has more than one count but fewer than ten. CDR3 loop: CASSSQGGDLVREQFF. CDR3 nucleotide sequence: TGTGCCAGCAGTTCCCAGGGGGGAGATCTGGTCCGCGAGCAGTTCTTC. J is TRBJ2-1 and V is TRBV6-5; perhaps TRBD1 as D (7 bases). The V end lost 4 bases, the J end lost 10 bases, and 23 bases lay between the germline ends. Germline V CDR1 and CDR2: MNHEY, SVGAGI. The CDR3 has 16 residues.

The V gene is TRBV10-3, the J gene TRBJ2-3, with D possibly matching TRBD2 (6 bases). Germline assignment: CDR1 ENHRY and CDR2 SYGVKD. Deletions cut 6 bases from V and 6 bases from J, with 13 bases between. The length of the CDR3 is 13 residues. In DNA form, the CDR3 reads TGTGCCATCAGGGAGGGACCCGGGGATACGCAGTATTTT. Translating it yields CAIREGPGDTQYF.

This clonotype has a single count. The chain couples TRBV10-3 to TRBJ1-1; D gene unclear. Germline V gene lookup returns CDR1 ENHRY and CDR2 SYGVKD. V dropped 8 bases and J dropped 1 base, with 8 bases sitting between them. The CDR3 spans 12 residues. The CDR3, as DNA: TGTGCCATCGCCTCCGGGAACACTGAAGCTTTCTTT. This sequence encodes CAIASGNTEAFF.

In this sample, this clonotype turned up a few times. The chain joins TRBV5-6 to TRBJ1-2; D remains unclear. The CDR3 covers 13 residues. Trimming pared 0 bases from V and 4 bases from J, leaving 7 bases between. Germline CDR1 SGHDT, CDR2 YYEEEE. CDR3 in amino acids: CASSLDFGYGYTF. Here the CDR3 DNA reads TGTGCCAGCAGCTTGGATTTTGGCTATGGCTACACCTTC.

This clonotype showed up just a few times. The chain recombines TRBV15 with TRBJ1-5, with unresolved D. Trimming shortened V by 0 bases and J by 3 bases, and 9 bases separated the two germline ends. The CDR3 sequence is 15 residues long. Germline assignment: CDR1 LNHNV and CDR2 YYDKDF (reference sequence). CDR3 amino acids: CATSRDHRINQPQHF. The DNA of the CDR3 is TGTGCCACCAGCAGAGATCACAGAATCAATCAGCCCCAGCATTTT. Full variable domain (rest looked up from reference TRBV15 and TRBJ1-5): DAMVIQNPRYQVTQFGKPVTLSCSQTLNHNVMYWYQQKSSQAPKLLFHYYDKDFNNEADTPDNFQSRRPNTSFCFLDIRSPGLGDTAMYLCATSRDHRINQPQHFGDGTRLSIL.

The chain uses TRBV10-2 and TRBJ2-1; 7 bases are shared with TRBD1. With 4 bases clipped from V and 6 bases from J, the junction kept 3 bases outside the gene matches. Germline loops: CDR1 WSHSY, CDR2 SAAADI. The length of the CDR3 is 13 residues. This CDR3 is CASSVQGTNEQFF. The CDR3 nucleotides are TGCGCCAGCAGTGTACAGGGGACCAATGAGCAGTTCTTC.

Ten or more counts support this clonotype. The V gene is TRBV7-2, the J gene TRBJ2-3, with D unclear. CDR3 length equals 12 residues. Trimming removed 5 bases from V and 6 bases from J, with 9 bases in between. Germline V gives CDR1 SGHTA, CDR2 FQGNSA. The CDR3 reads CASSNRADTQYF. The DNA of the CDR3 is TGTGCCAGCAGCAACCGTGCGGATACGCAGTATTTT. The complete variable domain, with remaining parts taken from reference TRBV7-2 and TRBJ2-3, reads GAGVSQSPSNKVTEKGKDVELRCDPISGHTALYWYRQSLGQGLEFLIYFQGNSAPDKSGLPSDRFSAERTGGSVSTLTIQRTQQEDSAVYLCASSNRADTQYFGPGTRLTVL.

The gene calls are TRBV5-1 and TRBJ1-5; TRBD1 matches 7 bases. J lost 0 bases, V lost 5 bases, and 5 bases had no gene match. This CDR3 is built from 15 residues. Germline-derived CDR1 and CDR2 are SGHRS and YFSETQ. CDR3 nucleotides: TGCGCCAGCAGGGAGGGGGCGGGTAGCAATCAGCCCCAGCATTTT. As protein: CASREGAGSNQPQHF.

The rearrangement links TRBV20-1 to TRBJ2-5; 7 bases are a match to TRBD1. CDR1 and CDR2 from the germline V gene are DFQATT and SNEGSKA (reference sequence). The V and J ends lost 6 bases and 7 bases, in that order; junction bases with no gene match: 11. CDR3 length: 13 amino acids. This CDR3 reads CSARETGRGTQYF. DNA for the CDR3: TGCAGTGCCAGGGAGACAGGGCGTGGGACCCAGTACTTC.

The gene calls are TRBV6-1 and TRBJ2-2, with 8 bases lining up with TRBD1. Germline lookup yields CDR1 MNHNS and CDR2 SASEGT. The V gene end was trimmed by 6 bases and the J gene end by 6 bases; junction bases not matched to a gene: 12. This CDR3 region has 16 residues. CDR3 DNA sequence: TGTGCCAGCAGACGAAGACCGGGACAGGATTCCGGGGAGCTGTTTTTT. It is translated as CASRRRPGQDSGELFF.

In its sample, this clonotype was seen a few times. The chain joins TRBV6-2 or TRBV6-3 to TRBJ2-1, with a tentative D call TRBD2 (7 bases). CDR1 is MNHEY and CDR2 is SVGEGT in the germline V gene. V lost 6 bases and J 4 bases, leaving 13 bases between the germline ends. CDR3 size: 14 residues. The DNA of the CDR3 is TGTGCCAGCAGGGCTAGCGGACAGTACAATGAGCAGTTCTTC. Translated: CASRASGQYNEQFF.

This clonotype showed up just a few times. CDR3 coding DNA: TGCGCCAGCACCCCCGGGACTGAGGGCCGAAAGCAGTATTTT. Encoded protein: CASTPGTEGRKQYF. The rearrangement links TRBV5-1 to TRBJ2-3; D might be TRBD2 (6 bases). This CDR3 has 14 residues. In germline, CDR1 is SGHRS, CDR2 YFSETQ. V dropped 6 bases and J dropped 11 bases, with 22 bases sitting between them.

The chain links TRBV6-6 to TRBJ2-2; 8 nucleotides match TRBD2. Germline trimming cut 6 bases from V and 1 base from J; bases unmatched to any gene: 7. Germline V CDR1 and CDR2: MNHNY, SVGAGI (reference sequence). CDR3 length equals 16 residues. The CDR3 region has the DNA TGTGCCAGCAGACGTCTAGCGGGCAAGAACACCGGGGAGCTGTTTTTT. Protein product: CASRRLAGKNTGELFF.

The chain is built from TRBV6-6 and TRBJ1-1, with a weak D call TRBD1 (5 bases). Germline-derived CDR1 and CDR2 are MNHNY and SVGAGI (reference sequence). The CDR3 runs 14 residues. V shed 0 bases and J shed 8 bases, with 13 bases lying between them. In nucleotides, the CDR3 is TGTGCCAGCAGTTACTCTTCAACAGGTTCCGAAGCTTTCTTT. As protein: CASSYSSTGSEAFF.